Reported below is one T cell receptor (beta chain). The data stem from a study of blood T cell repertoires in COVID-19. Study overall: Sources were T cells, B-cell-depleted T cells, or PBMCs; the material itself was cDNA or gDNA.

Authors' analysis steps: Reference gene primer amplification in the assay estimated nucleated cell counts. Sequenced by immunoSEQ multiplex PCR; TCRdb stores in-frame clones only, minus some. D and trimming come from the DNA, and the V and J calls and clone size come from that table. The sample consists of approximately 69,000 clones, 82% of them appearing once. Germline V lookup: CDR1 SGHVS, CDR2 FQNEAQ. The ends were cut back, 3 bases at V and 2 bases at J, with 7 bases in the middle. The CDR3 is 13 residues long. Source material: peripheral blood. This sequence was found in an elderly woman with acute or convalescent COVID-19. The chain has TRBV7-8 and TRBJ1-2; D unclear. CDR3 residues: CASSFNTNYGYTF. Here the CDR3 DNA reads TGTGCCAGCAGCTTTAACACGAACTATGGCTACACCTTC.